This T cell receptor (beta chain) was identified during a study of cytomegalovirus exposure and HLA in healthy donors (dated by TCRdb to between 2016 and 2019). Some background on the complete study: According to an earlier analysis of 587 of the donors, about 190 million T cells yielded 100 million or so unique TCR beta sequences and around 280 Gb of sequence data. The later analysis used no new phenotypic data to find candidate immune exposures, relying instead on TCR beta sequences and their occurrence across donors. Every repertoire in the discovery cohort had been generated on one and the same sequencing platform. Donor age, sex, ethnicity and CMV serostatus were compiled alongside the repertoire data. Among the roughly 390 genotyped donors, approximately 76% belonged to the genetic ancestry cluster associated with self-reported Caucasian donors. To predict cytomegalovirus infection status, the study combined high-throughput TCR immunosequencing, statistical association of individual TCRs with disease status, and machine learning. HLA typing covered class I and class II loci at four-digit resolution. The number of donors typed differed by locus, with 629-630 for A, B, C, DRB1 and DQB1, approximately 500 for DQA1, 600 to 610 for DPA1, and around 450 for DPB1. A later analysis re-examined previously published TCR beta repertoires from around 670 donors and added high-resolution HLA genotyping to investigate patterns of TCR occurrence. Five DR-DQ haplotypes were handled as single units for association and clustering because linkage in the cohort was strong. To decide whether each TCR beta V gene segment behaved as functional or pseudogenic, an earlier analysis of fewer than 750 of the donors relied on high-throughput TCR beta sequencing. The T cell repertoires of some 700 subjects were profiled by immunosequencing and related to cytomegalovirus serostatus. A later genetic analysis used genome-wide SNP genotypes for about 65% of the 666 donors, treating that subset as a discovery cohort. Besides the first cohort of under 700 subjects, a separate validation cohort made up of 120 different subjects was used. An early release that covered fewer than 750 HLA-typed donors contained approximately 300 gigabases of sequencing data and 70 million to 100 million unique TCR sequences. The aim of the study was to test whether cataloging public T cell receptors could identify signatures of past pathogen exposure. Among 398 genotyped donors of the cohort, an average of about 240,000 unique TCR beta nucleotide sequences were sequenced per donor, around 20% of them non-productive. The investigation overall reported the following: In a later genetic analysis, fewer N-insertions in productive TCRs were reported among donors in an Asian-associated ancestry cluster than the approximately 670-donor mean. Linkage disequilibrium might explain the correlated functional status among segregating V segments, but an unknown experimental factor could not be excluded. According to a later analysis, parvovirus B19, influenza, CMV and Epstein-Barr virus appeared linked to several top co-occurrence clusters. Most TCR sequences were observed very rarely across donors, whereas some public TCRs were present in many individuals. Because the 87-base-pair reads could not distinguish some IMGT-functional V segments, including TRBV6-2 and TRBV6-3, those segments were excluded. An association between a missense DCLRE1C variant and V-gene and J-gene trimming of TCR beta chains was found in a later genetic analysis and replicated in an independent cohort. The earlier analysis of 450 to 700 of the donors excluded approximately 17 rarely observed V segments, including chromosome 9 orphons, because counts were too low. A further reported finding was that TCR beta sequences accurately predicted the HLA-A and HLA-B alleles for most subjects in the first cohort. A few of the identified cytomegalovirus-associated TCR beta chains were confirmed in vitro to be specific for cytomegalovirus antigens. Specific HLA alleles were associated with 15,000 to 20,000 TCR beta sequences at a false discovery rate of 0.05 in a later analysis. For the cohort, immune exposure information was limited to CMV serostatus. The study gave a list of about 150 TCR beta chains associated with cytomegalovirus. Assigning TCR associations to individual alleles was difficult when HLA alleles, especially DR and DQ, strongly co-occurred. HLA typing was unavailable for some donors at each locus, so association tests used only the typed subset. In a later analysis, HLA-associated TCR beta chains showed more clonal expansion and lower generation probabilities than non-associated chains that were equally common. Presence/absence analyses assumed roughly uniform sequencing depth across donors, an assumption that may not hold. The authors suggested that the approach could potentially be generalized to other disease states and immunological phenotypes. According to a later analysis, most CMV-associated TCR beta chains appeared to be HLA-restricted, and the HLA associations seemed to be driven largely by CMV exposure. In this cohort, only TCR beta chains were sequenced, and detectable features were limited by the absence of alpha or paired-chain data. The classifier was reported to diagnose cytomegalovirus status with high specificity and sensitivity in both the original and validation cohorts. A group of highly shared sequence variants was considered likely to be a technical artifact of the sequencing pipeline. A later analysis found that TCR association rates varied across HLA loci, with DRB1 alleles showing the most associated TCRs and HLA-C alleles the fewest. In an earlier analysis of some 640 of the donors, most TCR beta V segments were observed in productive rearrangements about 90% or about 30% of the time, broadly matching IMGT annotations.

With respect to this clone: Its antigen is not yet known. Per-base quality was not reported, and no clone a single base away is much larger than it.

There are 14 amino acids in the CDR3, from cysteine to phenylalanine inclusive. This entry keeps only the CDR3 DNA: 42 bases, framed from base 1. Looking up the germline V gene (reference sequence) yields CDR1 MNHNY and CDR2 SVGAGI. A distance of 14 bases separates the germline ends of V and J, which lose 5 bases and 4 bases respectively. Libraries were made using the immunoSEQ multiplex PCR assay. A mixture of 60 forward primers for TCR Vbeta segments and 13 reverse primers for TCR Jbeta segments was used in the multiplex PCR. Amplification of the CDR3 region of rearranged TCR beta genes was performed with a multiplex PCR assay on genomic DNA. On the Illumina HiSeq System, the amplified TCR beta libraries were sequenced as 87-base-pair reads. Per the authors' processing: In a later analysis, 70 million to 95 million unique TCR beta chains were counted across the roughly 700 repertoires, and roughly 11 million of these chains were shared by at least two donors. Raw reads were error-corrected and collapsed into unique sequences by a nearest-neighbor algorithm in which closely related sequences were merged to remove PCR and sequencing errors. CDR3 sequences were aligned to IMGT reference sequences to assign V, D and J gene segments. For a sequence to be retained, at least a six-nucleotide match to both a V gene segment and a J gene segment was required. A rearrangement counted as productive if the CDR3 had no stop codons and remained in frame with V and J, and every other rearrangement counted as non-productive. CDR3 was defined by IMGT convention, running from the second conserved V-encoded cysteine to the conserved J-encoded phenylalanine. In an earlier analysis of around 640 of the donors, sequences lacking an unambiguous match to a single V gene segment were excluded. An earlier analysis of several hundred of the donors classified V segments as functional when productive rearrangements were above 56.7% and as segregating when the standard deviation between donors was above 5%. A statistical classification framework was built for diagnosing cytomegalovirus status from the catalog of TCR beta chain sequences. A later analysis assigned V and J genes by comparing TCR nucleotide sequences with IMGT/GENE-DB human TR gene sequences. In a later analysis, CDR3 sequences and most-parsimonious VDJ recombination scenarios were assigned using the TCRdist pipeline. In a later analysis, every TCR beta chain was defined by the combination of its CDR3 amino acid sequence and its V-gene family, and reads without a unique V-gene family were dropped. To address suspected cross-contamination and a sequencing artifact, a later analysis removed around 600 highly shared, low-generation-probability nucleotide sequences. In a later analysis, a clonal expansion index was calculated for each public chain from normalized within-repertoire ranks of inferred template counts. Generation probabilities in a later analysis came from a VDJ recombination model fitted to out-of-frame rearrangements, and those results were checked against IGoR. Hypergeometric tests were used in a later analysis to score TCR-TCR, TCR-HLA and TCR-CMV co-occurrence, with a repertoire-size bias correction applied to the TCR pairs. To estimate false discovery rates, a later analysis permuted the HLA or CMV assignments 20 times. In a later analysis, co-occurring TCRs were grouped using DBSCAN, with TCRdist sequence similarity added in when clustering inside HLA-allele-positive subsets. For co-occurrence clustering, repertoires with fewer than 30,000 or more than 120,000 public chains were excluded, along with about five repertoires with anomalous nucleotide sharing. In its TCRdb copy, this immuneACCESS table keeps in-frame sequences only and misses some clones. Where compared with another copy, unresolved V genes explain less than half of these, and the others have no known cause. D and trimming come from the DNA, and the V and J calls and clone size come from that table. Present in this sample are more than 100,000 clones, around three quarters of which were seen just once. 1% of the sample is held by the ten biggest clonotypes.

In total, over 600 healthy bone marrow donors made up the cohort. At the time of sampling, every cohort member was nominally healthy, though immune exposures that went unrecorded were likely present. The donor was CMV seronegative and belonged to the group of several hundred seronegative cohort members. A peripheral blood sample was collected from each donor, and TCR beta sequencing was performed on peripheral blood mononuclear cells. The Qiagen DNeasy Blood Extraction Kit was used to extract genomic DNA from the blood cell samples. Sequencing was carried out using PBMCs. The sequence was collected from a man aged 40-55 years in good health and CMV-seronegative. The chain uses TRBV6-6 and TRBJ1-2, with TRBD1 perhaps the D gene, on 5 matching bases. The CDR3 sequence is CASSPVGGTYGYTF. The sequenced DNA: TGTGCCAGCAGTCCCGTGGGAGGGACCTATGGCTACACCTTC.